A selection of T cell receptor beta chains follows, all from one sample in a study of OX40 agonist ivuxolimab in advanced cancers. Generated by immunoSEQ multiplex PCR, the TCRdb table keeps only in-frame clones and is missing some. The data contain roughly 38,000 clones, roughly nine tenths of them singletons. The sample was CD4+ or CD8+ T cells sorted from blood, taken in a trial of the OX40 agonist ivuxolimab. These receptors originate from an adult with an advanced solid tumor such as melanoma, head and neck, liver or kidney cancer. CDR3s include the opening cysteine and the closing phenylalanine or tryptophan. A D gene is named only where the DNA matches it firmly. Clone size is stated in some rows and not others, as once, few, many or a class when expanded.

d_gene	abundance	j_gene	v_gene	CDR3nt	CDR3aa
TRBD2	-	TRBJ2-3	TRBV5-1	TGCGCCAGCAGCTTGGGACTAGCGGGGAGCACAGATACGCAGTATTTT	CASSLGLAGSTDTQYF
TRBD2	-	TRBJ2-1	TRBV7-3	TGTGCCAGCAGCCCACTAGGACTAGCGGGCCATGAGCAGTTCTTC	CASSPLGLAGHEQFF
TRBD1	-	TRBJ1-6	TRBV10-3	TGTGCCATCAGTGAGTCTAAAGGACAGGGCTATTCACCCCTCCACTTT	CAISESKGQGYSPLHF
-	-	TRBJ1-1	TRBV11-3	TGTGCCAGCAGCTTAATTTCACAGACTGAAGCTTTCTTT	CASSLISQTEAFF
TRBD1	-	TRBJ1-5	TRBV19	TGTGCCAGTAGTCCCGGGACAGCTCCCCAGCATTTT	CASSPGTAPQHF
-	-	TRBJ1-1	TRBV10-3	TGTGCCATCAGTGAGTCTTCCGGGATGGGTAATGAAGCTTTCTTT	CAISESSGMGNEAFF
-	-	TRBJ2-4	TRBV6-1	TGTGCCAGCAGTTCCCCTAGGGGTAGCATTCAGTACTTC	CASSSPRGSIQYF
-	-	TRBJ1-2	TRBV6-1	TGTGCCAGCAGCCCGGGACCTACTAGTGGGGGCTACACCTTC	CASSPGPTSGGYTF
TRBD1	-	TRBJ1-2	TRBV13	TGTGCCAGCAGCATTCTCAGGGGGCGGAACTATGGCTACACCTTC	CASSILRGRNYGYTF
TRBD1	once	TRBJ1-4	TRBV27	TGTGCCAGCAGTTTTAATAGACAGGGTACCAATGAAAAACTGTTTTTT	CASSFNRQGTNEKLFF
TRBD1	-	TRBJ1-4	TRBV29-1	TGCAGCGTTGATGTAACAGGGGGCGATGAAAAACTGTTTTTT	CSVDVTGGDEKLFF
-	-	TRBJ1-2	TRBV12-5	TGTGCTAGTGGAGTTCCGGGGGTGCGGTATGGCTACACCTTC	CASGVPGVRYGYTF
-	-	TRBJ2-1	TRBV11-3	TGTGCCAGCAGCTTAGGTAGAAGCTCCTACAATGAGCAGTTCTTC	CASSLGRSSYNEQFF
-	once	TRBJ2-3	TRBV5-1	TGCGCCAGCAGCGAGGCGGACCCGCCAGATACGCAGTATTTT	CASSEADPPDTQYF
-	-	TRBJ1-2	TRBV5-5	TGTGCCAGCAGCCGGGCAGGGTCTGAGGGCTATGGCTACACCTTC	CASSRAGSEGYGYTF
-	-	TRBJ2-1	TRBV5-4	TGTGCCAGCAGCTGGGACTTAAGCTCCTACAATGAGCAGTTCTTC	CASSWDLSSYNEQFF
TRBD1	once	TRBJ2-5	TRBV27	TGTGCCAGCAGTTTGGAGACAGGGTCCCCTTCGGTGGAGACCCAGTACTTC	CASSLETGSPSVETQYF
TRBD2	-	TRBJ2-7	TRBV11-3	TGTGCCAGCAGCCCATCCGGGACTAGCGCCTACGAGCAGTACTTC	CASSPSGTSAYEQYF
-	-	TRBJ1-6	TRBV6-5	TGTGCCAGCAACAGATATGATTCACCCCTCCACTTT	CASNRYDSPLHF
-	-	TRBJ1-2	TRBV11-3	TGTGCCAGCAGCTTAGATCCGACGGACGCTAACTATGGCTACACCTTC	CASSLDPTDANYGYTF
TRBD1	-	TRBJ2-7	TRBV5-1	TGCGCCAGCAGCCCGGGGACAGAATCCTACGAGCAGTACTTC	CASSPGTESYEQYF